This T cell receptor (beta chain) was captured in a study of CXCR3-negative and CXCR3-positive naive CD8 T cells. Across the study: The study obtained 130 million to 150 million TRB reads, about 1.5 +/- 0.3 million per library. Study-wide points: Compared with CXCR3-negative naive cells, CXCR3-positive naive cells showed more hydrophobic TRB CDR3s. The study found CXCR3 expression partially decreased after cryopreservation and ran most assays on fresh PBMCs.

The CDR3 totals 13 residues. From germline, CDR1 is SQVTM and CDR2 ANQGSEA. It was by 5' RACE with UMI labels that the TRB cDNA libraries were prepared. TCRdb reanalyzed the 5' RACE reads, giving one entry per CDR3 protein sequence and no DNA. The listing contains approximately 140,000 distinct CDR3 sequences. About this clonotype itself: What it binds is not known.

The chain couples TRBV29-1 to TRBJ2-3. The source is a human donor in good health. Some clones in this sample may be carry-over from other donors' samples. Sequencing was carried out using naive CXCR3+ CD8+ T cells from blood. The subset here: CD45RO-CCR7+CD27+CD95- naive CD8+ T cells expressing CXCR3 (TNR3+). This CDR3 is CSVEWFSTDTQYF.